A single sample gave rise to the 5 T cell receptor beta chains below, sequenced in a study of CXCR3-negative and CXCR3-positive naive CD8 T cells. Study findings and constraints: Against CXCR3-negative naive cells, CXCR3-positive naive cells showed more hydrophobic TRB CDR3s.

Antigens of these TCRs are unknown. The study made its TRB cDNA libraries by 5' RACE, adding UMI labels. Reprocessing the 5' RACE reads, TCRdb reports a single entry for every CDR3 protein and omits DNA. The clone table shows fewer than 90,000 distinct CDR3 sequences, with the ten largest holding almost 0.55%. Sequencing was performed on naive CXCR3+ CD8+ T cells from blood. As to subset: CD45RO-CCR7+CD27+CD95- naive CD8+ T cells expressing CXCR3 (TNR3+). These receptors came from a human donor in good health. Some clones in this sample may be carry-over from other donors' samples.

This rearrangement joins TRBV6-2 or TRBV6-3 to TRBJ2-2; TCRdb picks TRBD1, but there is no DNA to check that call. There are 14 residues in the CDR3. Per germline, CDR1 MNHEY and CDR2 SVGEGT. The CDR3 loop is CASGGSPQAGELFF.

The chain recombines TRBV20-1 with TRBJ2-1. This CDR3 comprises 15 residues. Looked up from germline, CDR1 is DFQATT and CDR2 is SNEGSKA (reference sequence). The CDR3 is CSASNRGSSYNEQFF.

This rearrangement joins TRBV10-3 to TRBJ2-1; TCRdb indicates TRBD1, and absent DNA this call remains unverified. Germline-derived CDR1 and CDR2 are ENHRY and SYGVKD. This CDR3 is 16 amino acids long. CDR3 sequence: CAISDPRSGSYNEQFF.

The rearrangement uses TRBV28 and TRBJ1-5; TCRdb's assignment of TRBD1 cannot be checked, as there is no DNA. CDR3 length: 14 amino acids. The germline V gene has CDR1 MDHEN and CDR2 SYDVKM. CDR3 residues: CASSSGQGNQPQHF.

The chain combines TRBV24-1 with TRBJ2-1; the D call of TRBD1 rests on TCRdb alone, since no DNA is present to check it. This CDR3 has 16 amino acids. CDR1 is KGHDR, CDR2 SFDVKD, per germline. CDR3 amino acids: CATSDLGTDSYNDQLF.